The clone carrying this T cell receptor beta chain came up many times. Its antigen is not known. This sample was taken from a study of T cell repertoires in cytomegalovirus infection. Germline V gene lookup returns CDR1 SNHLY and CDR2 FYNNEI. The CDR3 has 14 amino acids. V was pared by 6 bases and J by 1 base, with 5 bases of the junction left unmatched. TCRdb redid the calling of the reads with MiXCR, one entry per CDR3 protein. The data contain under 350,000 distinct CDR3 sequences, approximately 22% of them singletons. The receptor was derived from a human donor in good health (CMV status not recorded). Some clones in this sample may be carry-over from other donors' samples. The chain couples TRBV2 to TRBJ2-5, with 7 bases matching TRBD1. The specimen comprised cultured PBMCs, sampled from culture after CMV antigen stimulation. CDR3 sequence reads: CASSEDRFQETQYF. The CDR3 nucleotides read TGTGCCAGCAGCGAGGACAGGTTCCAAGAGACCCAGTACTTC. Together with reference TRBV2 and TRBJ2-5, the CDR3 gives the full variable domain: EPEVTQTPSHQVTQMGQEVILRCVPISNHLYFYWYRQILGQKVEFLVSFYNNEISEKSEIFDDQFSVERPDGSNFTLKIRSTKLEDSAMYFCASSEDRFQETQYFGPGTRLLVL.